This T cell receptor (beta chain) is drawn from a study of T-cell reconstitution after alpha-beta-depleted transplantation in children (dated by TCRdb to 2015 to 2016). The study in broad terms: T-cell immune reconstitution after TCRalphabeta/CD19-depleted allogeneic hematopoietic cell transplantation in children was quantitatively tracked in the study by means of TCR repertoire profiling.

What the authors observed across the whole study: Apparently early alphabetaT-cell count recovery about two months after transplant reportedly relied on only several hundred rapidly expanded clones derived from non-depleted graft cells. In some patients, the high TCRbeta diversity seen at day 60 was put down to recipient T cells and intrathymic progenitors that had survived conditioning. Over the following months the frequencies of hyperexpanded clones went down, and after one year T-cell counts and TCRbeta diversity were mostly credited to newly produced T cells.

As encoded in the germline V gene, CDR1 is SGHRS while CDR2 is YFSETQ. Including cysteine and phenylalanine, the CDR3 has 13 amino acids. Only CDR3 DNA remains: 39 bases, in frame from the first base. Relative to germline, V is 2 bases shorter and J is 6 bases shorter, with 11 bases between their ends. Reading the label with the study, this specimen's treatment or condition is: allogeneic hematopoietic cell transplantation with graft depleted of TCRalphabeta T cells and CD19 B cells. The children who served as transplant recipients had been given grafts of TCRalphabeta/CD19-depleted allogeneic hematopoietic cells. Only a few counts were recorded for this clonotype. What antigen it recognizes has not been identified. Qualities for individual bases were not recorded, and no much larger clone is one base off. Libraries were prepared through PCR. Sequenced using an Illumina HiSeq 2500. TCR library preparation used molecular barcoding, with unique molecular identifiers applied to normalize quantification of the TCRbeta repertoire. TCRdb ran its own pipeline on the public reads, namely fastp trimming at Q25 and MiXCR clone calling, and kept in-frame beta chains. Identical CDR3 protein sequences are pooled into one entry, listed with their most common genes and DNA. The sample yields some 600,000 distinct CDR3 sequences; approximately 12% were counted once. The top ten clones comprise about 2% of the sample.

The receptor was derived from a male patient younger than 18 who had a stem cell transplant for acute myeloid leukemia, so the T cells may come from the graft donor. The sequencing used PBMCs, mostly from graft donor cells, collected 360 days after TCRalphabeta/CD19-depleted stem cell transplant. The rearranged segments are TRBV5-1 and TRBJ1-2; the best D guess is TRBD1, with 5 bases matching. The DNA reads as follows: TGCGCCAGCAGCTTTGGCAGGGTCGATGGCTACACCTTC. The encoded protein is CASSFGRVDGYTF.